Given below is one TCR beta chain in context. Antigen specificity is unknown. It may be a read error: a sequence one base away is much more abundant. The data derive from a study of glioma-infiltrating T cells. Study information: Dexamethasone exposure before glioma surgery was limited to six or fewer days.

Amplification of TCR alpha and beta CDR3 regions from RNA used iRepertoire nested multiplex PCR. One-step reverse transcription and amplification started from approximately 100-400 ng of tissue mRNA or PBMC total RNA. MiXCR was run by TCRdb on the multiplex PCR reads, yielding one entry per CDR3 protein. Of a few hundred thousand distinct CDR3 sequences listed, around 38% were seen once; the top ten hold 12%. Study-wide results and limits: Signature shared blood CDR3 motifs were enriched in low-divergence and depleted in high-divergence patients.

V dropped 2 bases and J dropped 14 bases, with 19 bases sitting between them. CDR3 length equals 15 residues. Germline-derived CDR1 and CDR2 are MNHEY and SVGAGI. The sample consisted of glioma tissue, nonneoplastic brain tissue, or PBMCs (not recorded which). This chain links TRBV6-5 with TRBJ1-6, with D perhaps TRBD1 (5 bases). This clonotype was obtained from a human donor with low-grade glioma or glioblastoma, undergoing nonglioma brain surgery, or in good health (not recorded which). CDR3 protein: CASSYRGRPGNTLHF. CDR3 sequence (DNA): TGTGCCAGCAGTTACCGGGGCCGTCCGGGGAACACCCTCCACTTT.